This T cell receptor (beta chain) was recorded in a study of blood T cell repertoires in COVID-19. Study information: COVID-19 samples, acute and convalescent, were from the United States, Italy and Spain. PBMCs, B-cell-depleted T cells, or T cells were the source of the cDNA or gDNA that made up the material.

As handled by the study authors: Counts of nucleated cells, estimated from reference gene primer amplification, were obtained. TCRdb's copy holds only in-frame clones and misses some; the assay was immunoSEQ multiplex PCR. Clonal size and the V and J genes are those of that table, whereas D and trimming came from the DNA. The sample has 150,000 to 180,000 clones, roughly four fifths seen once. Trimming took 6 bases from V and 2 from J, leaving 13 bases between them. The CDR3 contains 14 residues. The germline CDR1 and CDR2 sequences are SNHLY and FYNNEI. Sequencing used peripheral blood. This chain connects TRBV2 to TRBJ1-1; weak D call: TRBD1 (5 bases). The receptor comes from a woman aged 55-69 years with acute or convalescent COVID-19. The DNA for the CDR3 is TGTGCCAGCAGCACGACAGCGAGTAACACTGAAGCTTTCTTT. Amino acids: CASSTTASNTEAFF. Filled out from reference TRBV2 and TRBJ1-1, the complete variable domain reads EPEVTQTPSHQVTQMGQEVILRCVPISNHLYFYWYRQILGQKVEFLVSFYNNEISEKSEIFDDQFSVERPDGSNFTLKIRSTKLEDSAMYFCASSTTASNTEAFFGQGTRLTVV.